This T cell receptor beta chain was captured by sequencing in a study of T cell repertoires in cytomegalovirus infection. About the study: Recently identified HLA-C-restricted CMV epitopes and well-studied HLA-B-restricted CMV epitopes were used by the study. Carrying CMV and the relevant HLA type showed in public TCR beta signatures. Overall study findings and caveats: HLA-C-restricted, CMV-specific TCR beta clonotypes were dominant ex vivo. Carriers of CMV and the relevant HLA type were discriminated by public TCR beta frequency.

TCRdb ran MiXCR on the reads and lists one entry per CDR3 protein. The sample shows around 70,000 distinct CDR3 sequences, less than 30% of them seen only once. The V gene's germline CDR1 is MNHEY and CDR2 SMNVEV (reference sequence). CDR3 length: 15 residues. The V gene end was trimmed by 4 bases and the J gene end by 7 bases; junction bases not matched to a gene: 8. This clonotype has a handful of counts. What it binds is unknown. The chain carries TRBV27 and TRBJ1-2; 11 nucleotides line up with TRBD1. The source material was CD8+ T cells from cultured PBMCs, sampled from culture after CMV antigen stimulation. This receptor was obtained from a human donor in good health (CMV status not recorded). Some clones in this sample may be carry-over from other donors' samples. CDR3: CASSSGQGVMSGYTF. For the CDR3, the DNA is TGTGCCAGCAGTTCGGGACAGGGGGTAATGAGTGGCTACACCTTC.